The 29 T cell receptor beta chains below all came from one sample that was sequenced in a study of cytomegalovirus exposure and HLA in healthy donors. PCR primers comprised 60 Vbeta and 13 Jbeta primers. Method: immunoSEQ multiplex PCR; TCRdb's copy keeps in-frame clones and lacks some. Among around 140,000 clones listed, almost 80% were seen once. Material for sequencing was PBMCs. The receptor set was obtained from a female donor in good health and CMV-seronegative.

The chain couples TRBV19 to TRBJ2-1, with D uncertain. The CDR3 loop spans 14 amino acids. CDR1 LNHDA and CDR2 SQIVND come from the germline V gene (reference sequence). The ends were cut back, 0 bases at V and 4 bases at J, with 7 bases in the middle. This CDR3 is CASSIEAVYNEQFF. The CDR3 DNA reads TGTGCCAGTAGTATAGAGGCGGTTTACAATGAGCAGTTCTTC.

The sample holds a few counts of this clone. Distinct nucleotide sequences in the sample also encode this CDR3. The chain couples TRBV20-1 to TRBJ1-2; no definite D call. Germline V gives CDR1 DFQATT, CDR2 SNEGSKA (reference sequence). The CDR3 is 10 amino acids. Trimming stripped 3 bases from V and 4 bases from J, with 3 bases between. CDR3 amino acids: CSASGYGYTF. Here the CDR3 DNA reads TGCAGTGCTAGCGGCTATGGCTACACCTTC.

The chain recombines TRBV30 with TRBJ1-1, with D possibly TRBD1 on 5 matching bases. V lost 1 base, J lost 12 bases, and 9 bases lay in between. Germline lookup yields CDR1 GTSNPN and CDR2 SVGIG (reference sequence). The CDR3 runs to 10 residues. In DNA form, the CDR3 reads TGTGCCTGGAGTGGGGGGGAAACTTTCTTT. It is translated as CAWSGGETFF.

This clone was picked up a small number of times. The J gene is TRBJ2-3, the V gene TRBV6-5; 8 positions agree with TRBD1. This CDR3 is built from 16 residues. Per the germline V gene, CDR1 is MNHEY and CDR2 is SVGAGI. With V trimmed by 4 bases and J by 4 bases, 10 bases remained unmatched. The DNA for the CDR3 is TGTGCCAGCAGTTTCGCGACAGGGGATTTCGCAGATACGCAGTATTTT. This gives the protein CASSFATGDFADTQYF.

This chain links TRBV7-9 with TRBJ1-1; D possibly corresponds to TRBD1 (5 bases). Germline V lookup: CDR1 SEHNR, CDR2 FQNEAQ (reference sequence). The CDR3 is 12 residues long. Trimming pared 5 bases from V and 3 bases from J, leaving 7 bases between. The DNA for the CDR3 is TGTGCCAGCAGCGGACAACACACTGAAGCTTTCTTT. Protein product: CASSGQHTEAFF.

This clone is large in the sample. V and J are TRBV28 and TRBJ2-1; 10 bases agree with TRBD2. After removal of 1 base from V and 7 bases from J, the junction contained 4 bases not matched to a gene. The CDR3 length is 15 residues. The germline V gene has CDR1 MDHEN and CDR2 SYDVKM. The CDR3 is CASSLSSGRPNEQFF. The DNA for the CDR3 is TGTGCCAGCAGTTTATCTAGCGGGAGACCGAATGAGCAGTTCTTC.

This clone was seen just once. The CDR3 is CASSYSGTTSYEQYF. The CDR3 coding sequence is TGTGCCAGCAGTTACTCGGGGACAACGTCCTACGAGCAGTACTTC. This rearrangement joins TRBV6-5 to TRBJ2-7; possibly TRBD1 for D (6 bases). The germline V and J ends were trimmed by 0 bases and 1 base, with 10 bases remaining between them. The germline V gene has CDR1 MNHEY and CDR2 SVGAGI. The CDR3 runs 15 residues.

The chain joins TRBV30 to TRBJ1-1, with 7 positions matching TRBD1. The CDR3 spans 13 residues. Germline V CDR1 and CDR2: GTSNPN, SVGIG (reference sequence). The V and J ends lost 4 bases and 2 bases, in that order; junction bases with no gene match: 4. CDR3 amino acids: CAWKRQGNTEAFF. The DNA of the CDR3 is TGTGCCTGGAAGAGACAGGGTAACACTGAAGCTTTCTTT.

The rearrangement joins TRBV30 to TRBJ2-5, with a possible D match to TRBD1 (5 bases). Germline CDR1 is GTSNPN and CDR2 is SVGIG (reference sequence). Between the trimmed V and J ends, which lost 0 bases and 5 bases, there was a span of 13 bases. This CDR3 is 14 amino acids long. CDR3 nucleotide sequence: TGTGCCTGGAGTGTAGGGGCAGGGTGGGAGACCCAGTACTTC. The encoded protein is CAWSVGAGWETQYF.

In its sample, this clone was seen a few times. The rearrangement links TRBV2 to TRBJ2-2, with a tentative D call TRBD2 (5 bases). The germline CDR1 and CDR2 sequences are SNHLY and FYNNEI. The V and J ends lost 6 bases and 0 bases respectively, with 11 bases between them. The CDR3 runs 15 residues. In DNA form, the CDR3 reads TGTGCCAGCAGCCCACTGGGAGCGAACACCGGGGAGCTGTTTTTT. As protein: CASSPLGANTGELFF.

This rearrangement joins TRBV4-3 to TRBJ2-7; possibly TRBD1 for D (6 bases). V gave up 1 base and J gave up 4 bases, with 20 bases separating them. Germline V CDR1 and CDR2: LGHNA, YSLEER. There are 17 residues in the CDR3. The CDR3 region has the DNA TGCGCCAGCAGCCAAGTTCCTCCAGGGGCCATGCCTTACGAGCAGTACTTC. Encoded protein: CASSQVPPGAMPYEQYF.

This clone is a singleton in its sample. The chain uses TRBV7-9 and TRBJ2-2; D remains unclear. This CDR3 has 11 amino acids. Looked up from germline, CDR1 is SEHNR and CDR2 is FQNEAQ (reference sequence). The V end was cut by 8 bases, the J end by 5 bases, with 6 bases between. The CDR3 loop is CASERTGELFF. DNA for the CDR3: TGTGCCAGCGAGCGTACCGGGGAGCTGTTTTTT.

Points on this clone: Other nucleotide sequences from this sample produce the same CDR3. The V and J genes are TRBV19 and TRBJ2-7; maybe TRBD2 (6 bases). The CDR3 runs to 14 residues. Per germline, CDR1 LNHDA and CDR2 SQIVND (reference sequence). The V end was cut by 1 base, the J end by 3 bases, with 10 bases between. The chain's CDR3 is CASSIGTGDYEQYF. CDR3 nucleotides: TGTGCCAGTAGTATAGGGACGGGGGACTACGAGCAGTACTTC.

The chain's CDR3 is CASTPRQILFGYTF. CDR3 sequence (DNA): TGTGCCAGTACCCCGCGGCAAATACTCTTTGGCTACACCTTC. This chain links TRBV19 with TRBJ1-2; D is ambiguous. Germline-derived CDR1 and CDR2 are LNHDA and SQIVND (reference sequence). The CDR3 length is 14 residues. Trimming removed 7 bases from V and 7 bases from J, with 19 bases in between.

Relative to its sample, this clone is medium-sized. The chain links TRBV6-4 to TRBJ2-3; 8 bases match TRBD2. J gave up 2 bases and V 0 bases, and 1 base lay outside the gene matches. From germline, CDR1 is MRHNA and CDR2 SNTAGT. The CDR3 contains 15 residues. The CDR3 region is CASSDSGRATDTQYF. As DNA, the CDR3 is TGTGCCAGCAGTGACTCCGGGAGGGCCACAGATACGCAGTATTTT.

Concerning this clone: At one end the junction does not follow the germline gene, possibly because of a read error. The gene calls are TRBV7-7 and TRBJ2-1; D gene uncertain. The CDR3 extends over 14 amino acids. Germline loops: CDR1 SSHAT, CDR2 FNYEAQ (reference sequence). As DNA, the CDR3 is TGTGCTAGCAGCTTATACGAACTTCTCAATGAGCAGTTCTTC. Amino acid sequence: CASSLYELLNEQFF.

The chain employs TRBV5-1 and TRBJ1-1, with 12 nucleotides matching TRBD1. Germline CDR1 reads SGHRS; CDR2 reads YFSETQ. This CDR3 comprises 16 residues. J gave up 2 bases and V 4 bases, and 6 bases lay outside the gene matches. This CDR3 reads CASSPGDRGPNTEAFF. As DNA, the CDR3 is TGCGCCAGCAGCCCTGGGGACAGGGGGCCTAACACTGAAGCTTTCTTT.

This chain uses TRBV9 with TRBJ2-2; D unclear. The germline CDR1 and CDR2 sequences are SGDLS and YYNGEE. CDR3 size: 14 residues. Deletions cut 5 bases from V and 0 bases from J, with 8 bases between. CDR3 nucleotide sequence: TGTGCCAGCAGGAGAGAGTCGAACACCGGGGAGCTGTTTTTT. This translates into CASRRESNTGELFF. Together with reference TRBV9 and TRBJ2-2, the CDR3 gives the full variable domain: DSGVTQTPKHLITATGQRVTLRCSPRSGDLSVYWYQQSLDQGLQFLIQYYNGEERAKGNILERFSAQQFPDLHSELNLSSLELGDSALYFCASRRESNTGELFFGEGSRLTVL.

The chain uses TRBV19 and TRBJ2-2, with a tentative D call TRBD2 (6 bases). The germline V gene has CDR1 LNHDA and CDR2 SQIVND (reference sequence). Trimming removed 3 bases at V and 4 bases at J, with 15 bases between. The CDR3 extends over 16 amino acids. The chain's CDR3 is CASSIHAGGVTGELFF. The CDR3 coding sequence is TGTGCCAGTAGTATTCATGCAGGAGGGGTCACCGGGGAGCTGTTTTTT.

The chain has TRBV9 and TRBJ2-5, with a weak D call TRBD2 (5 bases). The V end was cut by 0 bases, the J end by 5 bases, with 14 bases between. The CDR3 runs 15 residues. The V gene's germline CDR1 is SGDLS and CDR2 YYNGEE. CDR3 DNA: TGTGCCAGCAGCGTAGCTTTGCGGACGGGGGAGACCCAGTACTTC. As protein: CASSVALRTGETQYF.

V and J are TRBV4-2 and TRBJ2-5, with D perhaps matching TRBD1 (6 bases). V was clipped by 0 bases and J by 5 bases, with 16 bases between them. Germline-derived CDR1 and CDR2 are LGHNA and YNFKEQ. The CDR3 is 16 residues long. This CDR3 is CASSQDLGALLETQYF. CDR3 nucleotide sequence: TGTGCCAGCAGCCAAGATTTGGGGGCGCTTTTGGAGACCCAGTACTTC.

The chain carries TRBV15 and TRBJ2-3; D gene uncertain. CDR3 size: 13 residues. Trimming took off 0 bases at V and 5 bases at J, with 6 bases between the two ends. The germline gives CDR1 LNHNV, CDR2 YYDKDF (reference sequence). The CDR3 DNA reads as TGTGCCACCAGCAGAGATACTGGAGATACGCAGTATTTT. This encodes CATSRDTGDTQYF.

The genes are TRBV27 and TRBJ2-5, with a weak D call TRBD1 (5 bases). Per germline, CDR1 MNHEY and CDR2 SMNVEV (reference sequence). This CDR3 region has 12 residues. V was pared by 4 bases and J by 4 bases, with 7 bases between. The DNA for the CDR3 is TGTGCCAGCAGTTGGGGCGGAGAGACCCAGTACTTC. This encodes CASSWGGETQYF.

The V and J genes are TRBV15 and TRBJ2-3; 14 nucleotides align to TRBD2. Germline V CDR1 and CDR2: LNHNV, YYDKDF (reference sequence). Trimming took 5 bases from V and 5 from J; bases not matched to a gene: 3. CDR3 length: 15 residues. This CDR3 is CATSGTSGSLDTQYF. CDR3 nucleotide sequence: TGTGCCACCAGCGGGACTAGCGGGAGCCTAGATACGCAGTATTTT.

This clone was counted a single time. V usage is TRBV19 and J usage is TRBJ1-5; TRBD1 is a possible D gene (6 bases). CDR1 and CDR2 (germline): LNHDA, SQIVND (reference sequence). The CDR3 is made up of 15 amino acids. V was trimmed by 5 bases and J by 7 bases, leaving 18 bases between them. The CDR3 DNA reads as TGTGCCAGTAGTGCCCGGGCAGGGGATAGGCAGCCCCAGCATTTT. Translated: CASSARAGDRQPQHF.

V usage is TRBV19 and J usage is TRBJ1-2; TRBD1 matches 7 bases. The germline V gene encodes CDR1 LNHDA and CDR2 SQIVND (reference sequence). The V gene end was trimmed by 6 bases and the J gene end by 0 bases; junction bases not matched to a gene: 4. This CDR3 has 14 residues. In nucleotides, the CDR3 is TGTGCCAGTAGCCGGACAGGTCCTAACTATGGCTACACCTTC. Its protein product is CASSRTGPNYGYTF.

This chain links TRBV19 with TRBJ2-7; 7 nucleotides agree with TRBD2. Germline V lookup: CDR1 LNHDA, CDR2 SQIVND (reference sequence). There are 15 residues in the CDR3. The V and J ends lost 1 base and 4 bases, in that order; junction bases with no gene match: 7. This CDR3 reads CASSIAGRLGYEQYF. In nucleotides, the CDR3 is TGTGCCAGTAGTATAGCCGGGAGGCTTGGGTACGAGCAGTACTTC.

J is TRBJ2-3 and V is TRBV7-6, with 10 bases that match TRBD2. CDR3 length: 18 amino acids. CDR1 and CDR2 (germline): SGHVS, FNYEAQ. Germline trimming cut 5 bases from V and 2 bases from J; bases unmatched to any gene: 13. CDR3 residues: CASSIEAGTSDFTDTQYF. The CDR3 nucleotides are TGTGCCAGCAGCATAGAAGCAGGGACTAGCGACTTCACAGATACGCAGTATTTT.

The rearrangement uses TRBV2 and TRBJ1-5; 7 bases map to TRBD1. This CDR3 has 13 residues. V was pared by 6 bases and J by 9 bases, with 8 bases of the junction left unmatched. Germline CDR1 is SNHLY and CDR2 is FYNNEI. The CDR3 DNA is TGTGCCAGCAGGGACAGGTCCGGGGGGCCCCAGCATTTT. Translating it yields CASRDRSGGPQHF.